The 5 T cell receptor beta chains reported below all come from one sample, sequenced in a study of shared clonotypes between healthy human individuals. Profiling relied on immunoSEQ multiplex PCR, and the TCRdb table lists in-frame clones only, not all of them. The table has 2 million to 2.5 million clones, 90% to 96% seen once. Sample: naive CD4+ T cells sorted from blood. Subset denoted: CD45RA+ positively selected. These receptors all come from a man between 18 and 35 years old in good health.

This clone has only one observation. This rearrangement joins TRBV19 to TRBJ2-5, with 8 positions matching TRBD2. Looked up from germline, CDR1 is LNHDA and CDR2 is SQIVND (reference sequence). After removal of 6 bases from V and 1 base from J, the junction contained 4 bases not matched to a gene. The CDR3 is 14 amino acids. In DNA, the CDR3 is TGTGCCAGTAGGCGCGGGGGGTCCCAAGAGACCCAGTACTTC. It is translated as CASRRGGSQETQYF.

J is TRBJ1-2 and V is TRBV30; possible D gene TRBD1, 5 bases. The CDR3 totals 13 residues. Looked up from germline, CDR1 is GTSNPN and CDR2 is SVGIG (reference sequence). V was pared by 2 bases and J by 4 bases, with 11 bases between. Written as DNA, the CDR3 is TGTGCCTGGAGTAGGGAACAGGTCTATGGCTACACCTTC. It codes for CAWSREQVYGYTF.

V gene TRBV7-2 combines with J gene TRBJ1-3; D is unresolved. Trimming removed 6 bases from V and 0 bases from J, with 9 bases in between. Germline CDR1 SGHTA, CDR2 FQGNSA. The CDR3 extends over 14 amino acids. The CDR3 nucleotides are TGTGCCAGCAGGCAGTTGCTCTCTGGAAACACCATATATTTT. Translation gives CASRQLLSGNTIYF.

This chain connects TRBV10-3 to TRBJ1-1, with TRBD1 matching 11 bases. The V gene end was trimmed by 2 bases and the J gene end by 2 bases; junction bases not matched to a gene: 13. Looked up from germline, CDR1 is ENHRY and CDR2 is SYGVKD. The CDR3 length is 19 residues. The CDR3 protein is CAISEGQGAALGDNTEAFF. The CDR3 region has the DNA TGTGCCATCAGTGAGGGACAGGGGGCGGCTCTAGGGGACAACACTGAAGCTTTCTTT.

This clone has just one count. The rearrangement links TRBV18 to TRBJ1-1; D gene unclear. V dropped 4 bases and J dropped 7 bases, with 13 bases sitting between them. This CDR3 has 13 residues. Germline CDR1 is KGHSH and CDR2 is LQKENI. CDR3 DNA: TGTGCCAGCTCACTGATATCGAGCGTTGAAGCTTTCTTT. Its translation: CASSLISSVEAFF.